This T cell receptor beta chain was retrieved from a study of cytomegalovirus exposure and HLA in healthy donors (dated by TCRdb to 2017 to 2019). Study-level background: According to an earlier analysis of 587 of the donors, about 179 million T cells yielded 117 million unique TCR beta sequences and approximately 300 Gb of sequence data. An early release covering about 600 HLA-typed donors comprised roughly 300 gigabases of sequencing data and tens of millions of unique TCR sequences. Among the roughly 380 genotyped donors, about 85% belonged to the genetic ancestry cluster associated with self-reported Caucasian donors. The aim of the study was to test whether cataloging public T cell receptors could identify signatures of past pathogen exposure. The T cell repertoires of about 700 subjects were profiled by immunosequencing and related to cytomegalovirus serostatus. In addition to the first cohort of 500 to 850 subjects, a separate validation cohort of 120 different subjects was used. To predict cytomegalovirus infection status, the study brought together high-throughput TCR immunosequencing, statistical association of individual TCRs with disease status, and machine learning. A later analysis re-analyzed previously published TCR beta repertoires from hundreds of donors and added high-resolution HLA genotyping to study TCR occurrence patterns. The later analysis used no new phenotypic data to find candidate immune exposures, relying instead on TCR beta sequences and their occurrence across donors. An earlier analysis of fewer than 750 of the donors used high-throughput TCR beta sequencing to judge whether each TCR beta V gene segment behaved as functional or pseudogenic. Donor age, sex, ethnicity and CMV serostatus were collected together with the repertoire data. A later genetic analysis took genome-wide SNP genotypes for about three fifths of the roughly 670 donors and used that subset as a discovery cohort. Every discovery cohort repertoire had been produced on one sequencing platform. Class I and class II HLA loci were covered by the typing at four-digit resolution. Typing coverage varied by locus: about 620-630 donors for A, B, C, DRB1 and DQB1; under 550 for DQA1; around 570 for DPA1; approximately 490 for DPB1. Four to six DR-DQ haplotypes were handled as single units for association and clustering, since linkage in the cohort was strong. Among 398 genotyped donors of the cohort, an average of approximately 220,000 unique TCR beta nucleotide sequences was sequenced per donor, of which roughly 17% were non-productive. General study outcomes and caveats: The only immune exposure information available for the cohort was CMV serostatus. In a later analysis, 16,951 TCR beta sequences were associated with specific HLA alleles at a false discovery rate of 0.05. In vitro tests confirmed that a few of the cytomegalovirus-associated TCR beta chains recognize cytomegalovirus antigens. Some IMGT-functional V segments, including TRBV6-2 and TRBV6-3, could not be told apart with the 87-base-pair reads, so those segments were excluded. Because counts were too low, about 15 rarely observed V segments, including chromosome 9 orphons, were left out of the earlier analysis of 500 to 650 of the donors. Most CMV-associated TCR beta chains appeared to be HLA-restricted in a later analysis, and the HLA associations seemed to be driven largely by CMV exposure. Because HLA typing was unavailable for some donors at each locus, only the typed subset was used in association tests. An earlier analysis of roughly 570 of the donors showed that most TCR beta V segments appeared in productive rearrangements either about 90% or about 30% of the time, which broadly matched IMGT annotations. A later genetic analysis associated a missense DCLRE1C variant with V-gene and J-gene trimming of TCR beta chains, and an independent cohort replicated the association. A group of highly shared sequence variants was considered likely to be a technical artifact of the sequencing pipeline. According to a later analysis, parvovirus B19, influenza, CMV and Epstein-Barr virus appeared linked to several top co-occurrence clusters. The authors suggested that the approach could potentially be extended to other disease states and immunological phenotypes. Assigning TCR associations to individual alleles was difficult when HLA alleles, especially DR and DQ, strongly co-occurred. A later analysis found that HLA-associated TCR beta chains were more clonally expanded and had lower generation probabilities than equally common non-associated chains. A further reported finding was that TCR beta sequences accurately predicted the HLA-A and HLA-B alleles for most subjects in the first cohort. The cohort was sequenced for TCR beta chains only, and without alpha or paired-chain data the features that could be detected were limited. Most TCR sequences were seen in very few donors, while some public TCRs were found in many individuals. In a later analysis, TCR association rates were found to vary across HLA loci, with the most associated TCRs seen for DRB1 alleles and the fewest for HLA-C alleles. Correlated functional status among segregating V segments might be attributable to linkage disequilibrium, but an unknown experimental factor could not be ruled out. In a later genetic analysis, fewer N-insertions in productive TCRs were reported among donors in an Asian-associated ancestry cluster than the roughly 700-donor mean. Roughly uniform sequencing depth across donors was assumed in presence/absence analyses, although this assumption may not hold. In both the original and validation cohorts, the classifier was reported to diagnose cytomegalovirus status with high specificity and sensitivity. In the study, roughly 160 TCR beta chains were listed as associated with cytomegalovirus.

Its CDR3 holds 15 amino acids, cysteine through phenylalanine. Of all the DNA, just the CDR3 is kept, 45 bases in frame from base 1. From a lookup of the germline V gene (reference sequence), CDR1 and CDR2 are SEHNR and FQNEAQ. The V end gives up 4 bases and the J end 4 bases, leaving 9 bases in the junction not matched to a gene. The cohort was made up of under 800 healthy bone marrow donors. At the time of sampling, all cohort members were nominally healthy, though unrecorded immune exposures were likely present. The donor tested CMV seronegative and was one of the 352 seronegative cohort members. Each donor provided a peripheral blood sample, and peripheral blood mononuclear cells were used for TCR beta sequencing. The Qiagen DNeasy Blood Extraction Kit was used to extract genomic DNA from the blood cell samples. A word on this clone: This receptor's antigen is unknown. No base quality information exists; no much larger clone differs at one position.

The library was made by the immunoSEQ multiplex PCR assay. A mixture of 60 forward primers for TCR Vbeta segments and 13 reverse primers for TCR Jbeta segments was used in the multiplex PCR. Amplification of the CDR3 region of rearranged TCR beta genes was performed with a multiplex PCR assay on genomic DNA. The Illumina HiSeq System was used to sequence the amplified TCR beta libraries as 87-base-pair reads. As for the original processing: A later analysis counted about 80 million unique TCR beta chains across the 700 or so repertoires, and some 12 million of these chains were shared by at least two donors. Raw reads were error-corrected and collapsed into unique sequences with a nearest-neighbor algorithm that merged closely related sequences to remove PCR and sequencing errors. V, D and J gene segments were assigned by aligning CDR3 sequences to IMGT reference sequences. Each retained sequence needed at least a six-nucleotide match to both a V gene segment and a J gene segment. A rearrangement was called productive if the CDR3 had no stop codons and remained in frame with V and J, and every other rearrangement was called non-productive. Following IMGT convention, CDR3 was defined as the stretch from the second conserved V-encoded cysteine to the conserved J-encoded phenylalanine. Sequences without an unambiguous match to a single V gene segment were excluded from the earlier analysis of 450 to 750 of the donors. In an earlier analysis of a few hundred of the donors, a V segment was called functional when productive rearrangements were above 56.7%, and segregating when the standard deviation between donors exceeded 5%. A statistical classification framework was built to diagnose cytomegalovirus status from the catalog of TCR beta chain sequences. V and J gene assignment, in a later analysis, came from comparing TCR nucleotide sequences with IMGT/GENE-DB human TR gene sequences. A later analysis assigned CDR3 sequences and most-parsimonious VDJ recombination scenarios with the TCRdist pipeline. In a later analysis, each TCR beta chain was defined by its CDR3 amino acid sequence together with its V-gene family, and reads lacking a unique V-gene family were excluded. To address suspected cross-contamination and a sequencing artifact, a later analysis removed roughly 640 highly shared, low-generation-probability nucleotide sequences. In a later analysis, a clonal expansion index for each public chain was calculated from normalized within-repertoire ranks of inferred template counts. A later analysis computed generation probabilities with a VDJ recombination model fitted to out-of-frame rearrangements, and checked the results against IGoR. A later analysis scored TCR-TCR, TCR-HLA and TCR-CMV co-occurrence with hypergeometric tests, applying a repertoire-size bias correction to TCR pairs. False discovery rates were estimated in a later analysis by permuting HLA or CMV assignments 20 times. A later analysis grouped co-occurring TCRs with DBSCAN, adding TCRdist sequence similarity when clustering within HLA-allele-positive subsets. For co-occurrence clustering, repertoires with fewer than 30,000 or more than 120,000 public chains were excluded, along with 4 to 6 repertoires with anomalous nucleotide sharing. Drawn from immuneACCESS, this table holds only the in-frame rearrangements with V and J called that TCRdb kept. Clones are partly lost; checked studies trace under half to an unresolved V gene and leave the rest unexplained. V and J calls and clone size are given by that table; D and trimming were obtained from the DNA. The sample contains some 190,000 clones, about 80% of them found a single time. Of the sample, approximately 1.3% falls within the top ten clones.

Material for sequencing was PBMCs. This clonotype was sampled from a young man in good health and CMV-seronegative. The rearrangement joined TRBV7-9 to TRBJ1-1, with 7 bases aligning to TRBD1. The CDR3 region has the sequence CASSSQRGRGTEAFF. The nucleotides are TGTGCCAGCAGCTCCCAAAGGGGGCGAGGCACTGAAGCTTTCTTT.